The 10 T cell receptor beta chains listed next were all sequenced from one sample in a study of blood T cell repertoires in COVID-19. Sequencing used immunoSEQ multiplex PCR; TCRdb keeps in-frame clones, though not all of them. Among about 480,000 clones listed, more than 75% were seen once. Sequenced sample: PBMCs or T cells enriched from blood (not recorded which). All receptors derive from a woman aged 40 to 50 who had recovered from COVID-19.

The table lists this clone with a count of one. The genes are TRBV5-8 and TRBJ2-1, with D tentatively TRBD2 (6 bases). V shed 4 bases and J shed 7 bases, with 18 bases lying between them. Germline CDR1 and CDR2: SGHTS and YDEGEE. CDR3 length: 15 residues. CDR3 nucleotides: TGTGCCAGCAGCGCCCGACTAGACCTCTGGAATGAGCAGTTCTTC. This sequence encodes CASSARLDLWNEQFF.

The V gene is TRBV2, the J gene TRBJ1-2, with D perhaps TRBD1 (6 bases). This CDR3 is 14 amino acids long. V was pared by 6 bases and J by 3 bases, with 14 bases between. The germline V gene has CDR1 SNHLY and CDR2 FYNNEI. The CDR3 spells CASRATGTDYGYTF. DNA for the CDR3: TGTGCCAGCAGAGCTACAGGGACGGACTATGGCTACACCTTC.

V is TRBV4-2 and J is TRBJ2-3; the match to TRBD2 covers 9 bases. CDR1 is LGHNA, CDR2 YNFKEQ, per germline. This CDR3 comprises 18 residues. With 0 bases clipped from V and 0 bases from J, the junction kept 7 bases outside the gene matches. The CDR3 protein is CASSQDEEAGGSTDTQYF. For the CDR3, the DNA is TGTGCCAGCAGCCAAGATGAAGAAGCGGGAGGAAGCACAGATACGCAGTATTTT.

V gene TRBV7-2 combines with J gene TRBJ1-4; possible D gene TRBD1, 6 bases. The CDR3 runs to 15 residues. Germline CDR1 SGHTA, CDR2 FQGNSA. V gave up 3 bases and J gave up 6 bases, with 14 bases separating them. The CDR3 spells CASSFGWGLDEKLFF. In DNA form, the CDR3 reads TGTGCCAGCAGCTTTGGTTGGGGGCTCGATGAAAAACTGTTTTTT. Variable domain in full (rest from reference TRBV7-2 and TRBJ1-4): GAGVSQSPSNKVTEKGKDVELRCDPISGHTALYWYRQSLGQGLEFLIYFQGNSAPDKSGLPSDRFSAERTGGSVSTLTIQRTQQEDSAVYLCASSFGWGLDEKLFFGSGTQLSVL.

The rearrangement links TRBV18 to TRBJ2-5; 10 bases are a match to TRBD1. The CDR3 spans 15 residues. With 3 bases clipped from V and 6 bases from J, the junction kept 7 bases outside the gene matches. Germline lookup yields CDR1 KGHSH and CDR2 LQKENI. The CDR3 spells CASSPRQGAHQTQYF. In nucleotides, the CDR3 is TGTGCCAGCTCACCGCGACAGGGGGCGCATCAGACCCAGTACTTC.

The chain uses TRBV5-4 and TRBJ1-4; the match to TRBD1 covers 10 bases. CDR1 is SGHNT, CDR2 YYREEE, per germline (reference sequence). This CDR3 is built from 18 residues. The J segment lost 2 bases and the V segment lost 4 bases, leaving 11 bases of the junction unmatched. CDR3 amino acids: CASSSGQGVVGTNEKLFF. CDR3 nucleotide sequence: TGTGCCAGCAGCAGTGGACAGGGGGTAGTGGGGACTAATGAAAAACTGTTTTTT.

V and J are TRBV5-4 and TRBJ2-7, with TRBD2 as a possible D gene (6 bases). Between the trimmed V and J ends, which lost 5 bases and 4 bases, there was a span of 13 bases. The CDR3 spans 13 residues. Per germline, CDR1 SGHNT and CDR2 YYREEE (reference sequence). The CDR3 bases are TGTGCCAGCAGGATGGGACTCGGTTACGAGCAGTACTTC. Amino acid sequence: CASRMGLGYEQYF.

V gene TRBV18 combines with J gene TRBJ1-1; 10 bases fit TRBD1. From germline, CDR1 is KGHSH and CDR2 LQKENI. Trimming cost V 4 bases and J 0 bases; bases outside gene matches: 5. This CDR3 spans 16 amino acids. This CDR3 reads CASSRAGTGVNTEAFF. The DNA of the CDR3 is TGTGCCAGCTCACGCGCCGGGACAGGGGTGAACACTGAAGCTTTCTTT.

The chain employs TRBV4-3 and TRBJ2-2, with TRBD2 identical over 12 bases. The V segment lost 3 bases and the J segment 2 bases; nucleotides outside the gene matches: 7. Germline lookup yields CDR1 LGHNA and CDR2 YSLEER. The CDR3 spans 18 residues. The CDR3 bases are TGCGCCAGCAGCCAGTCTAGCGGGAGGGAAGAAAACACCGGGGAGCTGTTTTTT. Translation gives CASSQSSGREENTGELFF.

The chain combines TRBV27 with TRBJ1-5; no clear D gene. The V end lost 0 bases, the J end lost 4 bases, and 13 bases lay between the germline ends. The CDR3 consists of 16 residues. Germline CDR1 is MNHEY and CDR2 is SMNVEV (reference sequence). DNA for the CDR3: TGTGCCAGCAGTTTATCGACGGGGATCCCTAATCAGCCCCAGCATTTT. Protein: CASSLSTGIPNQPQHF.